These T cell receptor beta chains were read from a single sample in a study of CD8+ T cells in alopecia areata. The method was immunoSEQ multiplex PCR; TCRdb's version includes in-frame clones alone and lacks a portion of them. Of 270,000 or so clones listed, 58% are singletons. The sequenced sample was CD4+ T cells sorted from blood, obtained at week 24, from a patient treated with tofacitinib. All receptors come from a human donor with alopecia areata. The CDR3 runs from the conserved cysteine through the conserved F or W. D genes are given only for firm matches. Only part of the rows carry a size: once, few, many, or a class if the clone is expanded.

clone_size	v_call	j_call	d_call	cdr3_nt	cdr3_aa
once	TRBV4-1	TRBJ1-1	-	TGCGCCAGCAGCCAAGATGGAACGTACACTGAAGCTTTCTTT	CASSQDGTYTEAFF
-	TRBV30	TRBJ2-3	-	TGTGCCTGGAGTACAAGGGCGTCTCGCACAGATACGCAGTATTTT	CAWSTRASRTDTQYF
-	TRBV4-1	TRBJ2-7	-	TGCGCCAGCAGCCAAGCCCTCGAGCAGTACTTC	CASSQALEQYF
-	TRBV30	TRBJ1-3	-	TGTGCCTGGAGTGGGACGGCATCTGGAAACACCATATATTTT	CAWSGTASGNTIYF
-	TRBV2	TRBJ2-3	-	TGTGCCAGCAGACAGAGCCCCACAGATACGCAGTATTTT	CASRQSPTDTQYF
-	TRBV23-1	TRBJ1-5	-	TGCGCCAGCAGTCACCACAGCCCCCCGGGACGCCGATCACATTTT	CASSHHSPPGRRSHF
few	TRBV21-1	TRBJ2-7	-	TGTGCCAGCAGCAAAGGGCGCCCCCTCTACGAGCAGTACTTC	CASSKGRPLYEQYF
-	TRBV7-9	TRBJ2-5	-	TGTGCCAGCAGCTTAGGTGGCAGCGAGACCCAGTACTTC	CASSLGGSETQYF
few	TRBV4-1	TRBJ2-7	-	TGCGCCAGCAGCCAGCATACCCAGGGAGCCTCCTACGAGCAGTACTTC	CASSQHTQGASYEQYF
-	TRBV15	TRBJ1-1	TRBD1	TGTGCCACCAGCAGGACCGACAGGGGATCGACTGAAGCTTTCTTT	CATSRTDRGSTEAFF
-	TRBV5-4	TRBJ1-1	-	TGTGCCAGCAGCGAACAACTTACAGGGTTTGAAGCTTTCTTT	CASSEQLTGFEAFF
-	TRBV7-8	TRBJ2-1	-	TGTGCCAGCACCCGGCCACCAATCGATAATGAGCAGTTCTTC	CASTRPPIDNEQFF
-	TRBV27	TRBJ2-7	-	TGTGCCAGCAGTTTCTCGCCCCAGGGGAACTACGAGCAGTACTTC	CASSFSPQGNYEQYF
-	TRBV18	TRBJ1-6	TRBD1	TGTGCCAGCTCACTGTCGGACAGGGGAAATTCACCCCTCCACTTT	CASSLSDRGNSPLHF
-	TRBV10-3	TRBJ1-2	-	TGTGCCATCAGTGAGTCGAGAGGACAGTTCAGTGGAAGTTTCCATGGCTACACCTTC	CAISESRGQFSGSFHGYTF
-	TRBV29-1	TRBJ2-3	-	TGCAGCGTTGGACTGTCAGAGGACACAGATACGCAGTATTTT	CSVGLSEDTDTQYF
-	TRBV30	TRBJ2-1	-	TGTGCCTGGAGGGAGGGGGGACACTACAATGAGCAGTTCTTC	CAWREGGHYNEQFF
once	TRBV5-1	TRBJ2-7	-	TGCGCCAGCAGCTCCAGGGGCTCCTACGAGCAGTACTTC	CASSSRGSYEQYF
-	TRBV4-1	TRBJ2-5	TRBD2	TGCGCCAGCAGCCGGGGGACTACGAGTAGGGAGACCCAGTACTTC	CASSRGTTSRETQYF
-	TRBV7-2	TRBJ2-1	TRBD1	TGTGCCAGCAGCTGGGGACAGGGGGACTACAATGAGCAGTTCTTC	CASSWGQGDYNEQFF
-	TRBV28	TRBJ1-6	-	TGTGCCAGCAGTTGGGGCAATTCACCCCTCCACTTT	CASSWGNSPLHF
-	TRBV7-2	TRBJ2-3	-	TGTGCCAGCAGCTCACCGGGCACAGATACGCAGTATTTT	CASSSPGTDTQYF
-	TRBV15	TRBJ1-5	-	TGTGCCACCAGCAGAGATCCCGATCAGCCCCAGCATTTT	CATSRDPDQPQHF
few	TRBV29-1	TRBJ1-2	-	TGCAGCGTTGGACAGAGCCTAAACTATGGCTACACCTTC	CSVGQSLNYGYTF
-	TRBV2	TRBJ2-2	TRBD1	TGTGCCAGCAGCGGGACAGGGGATTCCACCGGGGAGCTGTTTTTT	CASSGTGDSTGELFF
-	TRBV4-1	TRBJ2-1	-	TGCGCCAGCAGCCAAGATGGTACCGCCGAGCAGTTCTTC	CASSQDGTAEQFF
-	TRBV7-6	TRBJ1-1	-	TGTGCCAGCAGCCCAGCCGGCAGCATGAACACTGAAGCTTTCTTT	CASSPAGSMNTEAFF
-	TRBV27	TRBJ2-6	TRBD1	TGTGCCAGCAGCTGGGACAGGGGGGACTCTGGGGCCAACGTCCTGACTTTC	CASSWDRGDSGANVLTF
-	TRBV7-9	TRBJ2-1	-	TGTGCCAGCAGCTTAGTACAGGGCTCCTACAATGAGCAGTTCTTC	CASSLVQGSYNEQFF
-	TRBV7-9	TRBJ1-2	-	TGTGCCAGCAGCGGGGACCTTCTTAACTATGGCTACACCTTC	CASSGDLLNYGYTF
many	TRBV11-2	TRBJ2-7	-	TGTGCCAGCAGCTTCAACAGAGGGGCAGGCTACGAGCAGTACTTC	CASSFNRGAGYEQYF
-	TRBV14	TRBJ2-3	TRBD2	TGTGCCAGCAGCGGCCCTAGCGGGGGCCTAACAGATACGCAGTATTTT	CASSGPSGGLTDTQYF
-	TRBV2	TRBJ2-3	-	TGTGCCAGCAGTAGTAATTCGGGTAGCACAGATACGCAGTATTTT	CASSSNSGSTDTQYF
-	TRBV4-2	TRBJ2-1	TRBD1	TGTGCCAGCAGCCCCTCCGGACAGGGAGGCAATGAGCAGTTCTTC	CASSPSGQGGNEQFF